The present T cell receptor (beta chain) was sequenced within a study of shared clonotypes between healthy human individuals. Turning to the study itself: CD8 memory received one plate per donor, CD8 naive two, CD4 memory three and CD4 naive three. Regarding the study as a whole: Rarefaction showed sorted-subset sequencing was incomplete despite large depth.

Germline CDR1 and CDR2: LNHDA and SQIVND (reference sequence). The CDR3 has 13 residues. Trimming removed 8 bases from V and 2 bases from J, with 13 bases in between. Clones were sequenced by immunoSEQ multiplex PCR, and TCRdb holds only the in-frame ones, with some missing. Of about 2 million clones in the sample, 85% to 95% are singletons; the top ten hold roughly 0.13%. The sample holds one count of this clone. Its cognate antigen is unknown. V is TRBV19 and J is TRBJ2-7, with D tentatively TRBD1 or TRBD2 (5 bases each). Sequenced input: naive CD4+ T cells sorted from blood. The subset: CD45RA+ positively selected. The TCR sequence derives from a man aged 18 to 30 in good health. The CDR3 loop is CASGAGGTYEQYF. The DNA of the CDR3 is TGTGCCAGTGGGGCCGGAGGTACCTACGAGCAGTACTTC.